This T cell receptor beta chain was sequenced for a study of shared clonotypes between healthy human individuals. Germline V gene sequence: CDR1 MGHRA, CDR2 YSYEKL. This CDR3 contains 18 residues. V was pared by 4 bases and J by 1 base, with 21 bases between. Sequencing used immunoSEQ multiplex PCR; TCRdb keeps in-frame clones, though not all of them. Among approximately 640,000 clones, about two thirds were seen once, and the ten largest hold 1.8%. The origin of this receptor is a woman aged 25 to 39 in good health. This sequence joins TRBV4-1 and TRBJ2-3; the D call may be TRBD1 or TRBD2 (5 bases each). Sequencing input: memory CD4+ T cells sorted from blood. Documented subset: CD45RA-negative fraction. Written as DNA, the CDR3 is TGCGCCAGCAGCCCGGGGCCTGGGATTGCGGCTGGCACAGATACGCAGTATTTT. Its protein is CASSPGPGIAAGTDTQYF.